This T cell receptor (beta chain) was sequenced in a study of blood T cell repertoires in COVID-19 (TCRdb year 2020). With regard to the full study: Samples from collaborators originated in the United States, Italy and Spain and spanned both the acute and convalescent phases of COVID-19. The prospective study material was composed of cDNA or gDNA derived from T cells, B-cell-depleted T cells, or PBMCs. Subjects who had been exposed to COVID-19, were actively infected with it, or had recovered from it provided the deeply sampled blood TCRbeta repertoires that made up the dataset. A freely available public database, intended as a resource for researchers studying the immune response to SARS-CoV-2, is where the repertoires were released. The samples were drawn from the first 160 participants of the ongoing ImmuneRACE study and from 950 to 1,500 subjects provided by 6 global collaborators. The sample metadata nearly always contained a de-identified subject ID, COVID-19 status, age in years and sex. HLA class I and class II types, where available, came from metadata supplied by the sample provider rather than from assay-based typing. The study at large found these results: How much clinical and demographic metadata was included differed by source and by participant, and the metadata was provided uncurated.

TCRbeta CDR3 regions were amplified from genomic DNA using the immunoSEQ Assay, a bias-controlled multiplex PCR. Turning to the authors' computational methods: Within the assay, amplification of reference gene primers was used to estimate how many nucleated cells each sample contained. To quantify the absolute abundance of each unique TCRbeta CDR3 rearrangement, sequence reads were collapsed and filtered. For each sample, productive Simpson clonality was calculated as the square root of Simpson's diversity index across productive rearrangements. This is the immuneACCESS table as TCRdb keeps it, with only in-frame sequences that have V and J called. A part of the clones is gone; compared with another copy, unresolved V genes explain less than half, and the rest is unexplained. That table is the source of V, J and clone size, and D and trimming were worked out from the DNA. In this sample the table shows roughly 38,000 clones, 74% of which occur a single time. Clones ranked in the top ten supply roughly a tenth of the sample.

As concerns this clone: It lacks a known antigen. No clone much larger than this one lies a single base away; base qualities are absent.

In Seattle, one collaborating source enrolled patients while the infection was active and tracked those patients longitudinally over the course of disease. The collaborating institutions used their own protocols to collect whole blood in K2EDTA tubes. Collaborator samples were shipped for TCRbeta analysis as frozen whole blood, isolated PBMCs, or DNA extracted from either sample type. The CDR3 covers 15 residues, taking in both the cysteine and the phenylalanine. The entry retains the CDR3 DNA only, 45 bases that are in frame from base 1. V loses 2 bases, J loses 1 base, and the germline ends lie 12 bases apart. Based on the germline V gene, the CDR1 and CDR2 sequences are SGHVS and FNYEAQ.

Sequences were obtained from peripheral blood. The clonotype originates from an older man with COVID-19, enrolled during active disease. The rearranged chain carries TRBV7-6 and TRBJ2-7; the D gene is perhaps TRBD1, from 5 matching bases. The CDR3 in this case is CASSLYPGPSYEQYF. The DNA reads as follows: TGTGCCAGCAGCTTATACCCAGGGCCGTCCTACGAGCAGTACTTC.